Here is one T cell receptor beta chain with its context. Its antigen remains unknown. Libraries of TCR beta came from iRepertoire HTBI primers plus Arm-PCR of CDR3 regions. MiXCR, applied by TCRdb to the multiplex PCR reads, yields one record per CDR3 protein. The sample holds some 370,000 distinct CDR3 sequences, around 21% seen once. The CDR3 is made up of 13 amino acids. Germline CDR1 and CDR2: MNHNS and SASEGT. V trimming: 7 bases; J trimming: 1 base; junction bases outside the gene matches: 4. Time point of the sample: persistent/refractory GD, antithyroid drugs over 5 years with positive TRAb. The authors made the TCR library using RNA they extracted from PBMCs. The source of the sample is a study of regulatory T cells in long-lasting Graves disease. The study, taken as a whole, reports: Investigators studied peripheral blood only, not thyroid tissue. When disease was persistent, TRBV28, TRBJ1-2 and TRBJ2-5 were the favored segments.

Here the sequenced sample was peripheral blood mononuclear cells (PBMCs), taken when the disease was refractory, from a patient treated with antithyroid drugs. The clonotype comes from a female donor with Graves disease. V usage is TRBV6-1 and J usage is TRBJ2-7; 7 nucleotides match TRBD1. The CDR3 DNA is TGTGCCAGCAAACAGGGACAGTCCTACGAGCAGTACTTC. This gives the protein CASKQGQSYEQYF.